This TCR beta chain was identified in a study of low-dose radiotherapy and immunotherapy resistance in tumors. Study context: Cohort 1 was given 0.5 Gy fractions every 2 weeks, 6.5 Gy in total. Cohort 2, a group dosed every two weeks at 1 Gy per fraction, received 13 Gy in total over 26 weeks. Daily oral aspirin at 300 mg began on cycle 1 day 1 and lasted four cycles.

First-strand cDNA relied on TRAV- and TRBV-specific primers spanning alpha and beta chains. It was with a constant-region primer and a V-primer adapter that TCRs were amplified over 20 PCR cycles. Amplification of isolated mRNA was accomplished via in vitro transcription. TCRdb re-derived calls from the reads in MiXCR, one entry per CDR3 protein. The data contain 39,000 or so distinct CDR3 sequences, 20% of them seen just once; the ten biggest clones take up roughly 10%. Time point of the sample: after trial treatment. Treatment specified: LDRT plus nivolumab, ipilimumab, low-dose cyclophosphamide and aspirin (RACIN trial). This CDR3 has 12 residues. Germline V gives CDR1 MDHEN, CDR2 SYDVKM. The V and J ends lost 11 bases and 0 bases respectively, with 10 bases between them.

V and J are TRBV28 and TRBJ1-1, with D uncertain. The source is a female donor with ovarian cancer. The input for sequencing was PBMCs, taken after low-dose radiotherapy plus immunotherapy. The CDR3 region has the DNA TGTGCCGAGGGCAGGATGAACACTGAAGCTTTCTTT. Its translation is CAEGRMNTEAFF.